The text below deals with one T cell receptor beta chain. Its target is not known. TCRdb's copy holds only in-frame clones and misses some; the assay was immunoSEQ multiplex PCR. The sample has tens of thousands of clones, roughly 92% seen once; the top ten hold around 0.64%. The sample belongs to a study of OX40 agonist ivuxolimab in advanced cancers. Study at large: Patients got intravenous ivuxolimab at 0.01 to 10 mg/kg every 2 weeks. Three partial responders included one hepatocellular carcinoma patient and two cutaneous melanoma patients. Whole-study findings and limits: The study observed clonal expansion of CD4+ and CD8+ blood T cells by week 6 at 0.1 to 3.0 mg/kg. There were also nonresponders showing low normalized T-cell clonal expansion.

This TCR was sampled from an adult with an advanced solid tumor such as melanoma, head and neck, liver or kidney cancer. The specimen comprised CD4+ or CD8+ T cells sorted from blood, sampled in a trial of the OX40 agonist ivuxolimab.

The CDR3 loop is CASSHRDFSGYTF. The CDR3 DNA reads as TGCGCCAGCAGCCACAGGGATTTTTCTGGCTACACCTTC. This sequence joins TRBV4-1 and TRBJ1-2, with TRBD1 as a possible D gene (5 bases). The V end was cut by 3 bases, the J end by 7 bases, with 12 bases between. The germline gives CDR1 MGHRA, CDR2 YSYEKL. The CDR3 has 13 residues.